These 10 T cell receptor beta chains were all obtained from the same sample, sequenced in a study of T-cell memory formation after mild COVID-19. TCRdb re-derived calls from the 5' RACE reads in MiXCR, one entry per CDR3 protein. This sample has a few hundred thousand distinct CDR3 sequences, with 25% to 30% found just once. The material sequenced was PBMCs or a T cell subset sorted from them (not recorded which). These TCRs come from an adult woman who had mild COVID-19 (a few samples of this study predate the infection). Cell type and time point are not known.

This clonotype was found a few times. The rearrangement links TRBV14 to TRBJ2-5; 11 bases agree with TRBD2. The CDR3 covers 13 residues. CDR1 is SGHDN and CDR2 is FVKESK in the germline V gene. V gave up 6 bases and J gave up 3 bases; unmatched junction bases: 0. The CDR3 protein is CASRLAGEETQYF. In DNA form, the CDR3 reads TGTGCCAGCAGACTAGCGGGGGAAGAGACCCAGTACTTC.

This clonotype was counted between two and nine times. V usage is TRBV6-2 or TRBV6-3 and J usage is TRBJ2-7; D unclear. The CDR3 spans 16 residues. In germline, CDR1 is MNHEY, CDR2 SVGEGT. Trimming pared 7 bases from V and 3 bases from J, leaving 22 bases between. In DNA form, the CDR3 reads TGTGCCAGCAAGGGCGAATCCCCACCCTTCAACTACGAGCAGTACTTC. As protein: CASKGESPPFNYEQYF.

The chain uses TRBV5-4 and TRBJ1-2; the match to TRBD1 covers 9 bases. Trimming took 7 bases from V and 1 from J; bases not matched to a gene: 5. The length of the CDR3 is 14 residues. Germline V gene lookup returns CDR1 SGHNT and CDR2 YYREEE (reference sequence). The chain's CDR3 is CASRKTGGNYGYTF. CDR3 sequence (DNA): TGTGCCAGCCGAAAGACAGGGGGTAACTATGGCTACACCTTC.

The genes are TRBV6-5 and TRBJ2-2, with D possibly being TRBD1 or TRBD2 (5 bases each). V lost 3 bases and J 6 bases, leaving 14 bases between the germline ends. CDR1 and CDR2 from the germline V gene are MNHEY and SVGAGI. The CDR3 runs to 15 residues. CDR3 nucleotide sequence: TGTGCCAGCAGTTATACCCAGGGACCGGCCGGGGAGCTGTTTTTT. Its translation: CASSYTQGPAGELFF.

This clonotype has a handful of counts. V gene TRBV4-3 combines with J gene TRBJ2-3; no clear D. The CDR3 contains 13 residues. The germline CDR1 and CDR2 sequences are LGHNA and YSLEER. Trimming left V 5 bases short and J 6 bases short, with 12 bases between. CDR3 DNA: TGCGCCAGCAGCGCCGCCCCCGGGGATACGCAGTATTTT. Its protein product is CASSAAPGDTQYF.

This clonotype appeared many times. The chain couples TRBV12-3 or TRBV12-4 to TRBJ2-3, with D unclear. CDR3 size: 13 residues. V shed 5 bases and J shed 3 bases, with 9 bases lying between them. CDR3 amino acids: CASSPRITDTQYF. The CDR3 DNA sequence: TGTGCCAGCAGTCCGCGGATTACAGATACGCAGTATTTT.

The chain links TRBV6-6 to TRBJ2-7; D is unclear. Germline V CDR1 and CDR2: MNHNY, SVGAGI (reference sequence). V dropped 3 bases and J dropped 6 bases, with 9 bases sitting between them. This CDR3 contains 12 residues. The CDR3: CASSYAVREQYF. CDR3 DNA: TGTGCCAGCAGTTATGCGGTGCGCGAGCAGTACTTC.

The rearrangement joins TRBV20-1 to TRBJ2-3, with D perhaps assigned TRBD1 or TRBD2 (5 bases each). The germline V gene encodes CDR1 DFQATT and CDR2 SNEGSKA (reference sequence). There are 14 residues in the CDR3. V was cut by 5 bases and J by 4 bases, with 16 bases left in between. The CDR3 DNA sequence: TGCAGTGCTCCACCCGGTCGGGGCCCAGATACGCAGTATTTT. Translated, it gives CSAPPGRGPDTQYF.

This clonotype was detected a few times. V is TRBV12-3 or TRBV12-4 and J is TRBJ1-4; D unclear. Trimming removed 2 bases from V and 2 bases from J, with 9 bases in between. The CDR3 is 15 amino acids. The CDR3 region is CASSLNGVTNEKLFF. The DNA for the CDR3 is TGTGCCAGCAGTTTAAATGGGGTGACTAATGAAAAACTGTTTTTT.

J is TRBJ1-1 and V is TRBV6-5; D is perhaps TRBD1 (5 bases). V lost 1 base to trimming and J lost 3 bases, with 9 bases between them. This CDR3 has 14 residues. Germline values: CDR1 MNHEY, CDR2 SVGAGI. The CDR3 bases are TGTGCCAGCAGTTACTACGGGGGAGACACTGAAGCTTTCTTT. It encodes CASSYYGGDTEAFF.